This TCR beta chain was observed in a study of OX40 agonist ivuxolimab in advanced cancers. Some clones are missing from TCRdb's copy, which holds only in-frame ones; the method was immunoSEQ multiplex PCR. The sample lists 85,000 to 100,000 clones, roughly 91% occurring once. The J segment lost 6 bases and the V segment lost 3 bases, leaving 10 bases of the junction unmatched. Germline CDR1 reads MDHEN; CDR2 reads SYDVKM. There are 15 residues in the CDR3. It was autoimmune disease history or systemic immunosuppression that excluded patients. This sequence originates from an adult with an advanced solid tumor such as melanoma, head and neck, liver or kidney cancer. The rearrangement links TRBV28 to TRBJ2-7; 8 nucleotides line up with TRBD1. The sample here was CD4+ or CD8+ T cells sorted from blood, taken in a trial of the OX40 agonist ivuxolimab. The CDR3 here is CASSFTRDRSREQYF. CDR3 in DNA: TGTGCCAGCAGTTTTACGCGGGACAGGTCCCGCGAGCAGTACTTC.